This T cell receptor (beta chain) was documented in a study of HIV-infected patients and healthy controls. TCRdb reanalysed the 5' RACE reads using MiXCR and keeps one entry per CDR3 protein. The table includes over 55,000 distinct CDR3 sequences, about 16% detected once. This clonotype was seen more than once but under ten times. This sequence was found in a human donor in good health. Sequenced sample: CD4+ T cells from blood.

The CDR3 DNA sequence: TGTGCCAGCAGTTTAGCGTCAAACTATGGCTACACCTTC. Its translation is CASSLASNYGYTF. The chain recombines TRBV27 with TRBJ1-2; D unresolved. This CDR3 is 13 amino acids long. Germline values: CDR1 MNHEY, CDR2 SMNVEV (reference sequence). Trimming pared 2 bases from V and 2 bases from J, leaving 6 bases between.